This record covers a single TCR beta chain. This CDR3 contains 13 residues. V was clipped by 7 bases and J by 6 bases; unmatched bases: 8. CDR1 and CDR2 from the germline V gene are SQVTM and ANQGSEA. This sample was taken from a study of blood T cell repertoires in COVID-19. Study details: PBMCs, B-cell-depleted T cells, or T cells provided the cDNA or gDNA that made up the material.

Measured with immunoSEQ multiplex PCR; TCRdb has only the in-frame clones, and not every one. The table has about 210,000 clones, about nine tenths seen once. The sequencing sample was made of PBMCs or T cells enriched from blood (not recorded which). The TCR comes from a man younger than 30 with acute COVID-19. This chain connects TRBV29-1 to TRBJ2-1; TRBD1 matches at 8 bases. The CDR3 loop reads CSGRQGKRNEQFF. The CDR3, as DNA: TGCAGCGGCCGACAGGGGAAACGCAATGAGCAGTTCTTC.